The 20 T cell receptor beta chains listed next were all sequenced from one sample in a study of blood T cell repertoires in COVID-19 (dated by TCRdb to about 2020). The method behind the library was the immunoSEQ multiplex PCR assay. TCRdb took over this immuneACCESS table, retaining in-frame rearrangements with V and J assigned. Such tables are incomplete; in checked studies, under half of the missing clones stem from an unresolved V gene, and the remainder is unexplained. The sample table lists a few hundred thousand clones, roughly 87% of them with a count of one. 0.6% of the sample is in the top ten clones. Sequenced material: PBMCs or T cells enriched from blood (not recorded which). All receptors derive from a young man who had recovered from COVID-19.

The rearrangement links TRBV19 to TRBJ1-2, with 12 nucleotides matching TRBD1. Germline lookup yields CDR1 LNHDA and CDR2 SQIVND (reference sequence). There are 15 residues in the CDR3. The trim removed 7 bases at V and 4 bases at J, leaving 7 bases unmatched. As DNA, the CDR3 is TGTGCCAGTACCCCCCCGGGACAGGGGGCCTATGGCTACACCTTC. This codes for CASTPPGQGAYGYTF.

DNA of the CDR3: TGTGCCAGCAGCTGGACTAGCGGGGGAGATACGCAGTATTTT. Translation: CASSWTSGGDTQYF. The V and J genes are TRBV7-9 and TRBJ2-3, with 13 bases fitting TRBD2. Germline-derived CDR1 and CDR2 are SEHNR and FQNEAQ (reference sequence). CDR3 length: 14 residues. Trimming cost V 4 bases and J 5 bases; bases outside gene matches: 0.

V usage is TRBV14 and J usage is TRBJ2-1; TRBD2 might be the D (6 bases). CDR1 SGHDN and CDR2 FVKESK come from the germline V gene. With 0 bases removed from V and 9 bases from J, the gap between germline ends came to 12 bases. The CDR3 runs to 14 residues. CDR3 amino acids: CASSQEWMGGEQFF. CDR3 coding DNA: TGTGCCAGCAGCCAAGAGTGGATGGGGGGTGAGCAGTTCTTC.

The chain combines TRBV2 with TRBJ2-2, with 9 nucleotides matching TRBD2. CDR1 is SNHLY and CDR2 is FYNNEI in the germline V gene. The CDR3 consists of 18 residues. The V gene end was trimmed by 8 bases and the J gene end by 1 base; junction bases not matched to a gene: 14. This chain's CDR3 is CASGGGAGGSKNTGELFF. The CDR3 nucleotides are TGTGCCAGCGGTGGGGGCGCGGGAGGGTCTAAGAACACCGGGGAGCTGTTTTTT.

This clone was seen a single time. V usage is TRBV7-8 and J usage is TRBJ1-4; D is uncertain. The CDR3 totals 16 residues. CDR1 is SGHVS, CDR2 FQNEAQ, per germline. The germline V and J ends were trimmed by 5 bases and 2 bases, with 15 bases remaining between them. The CDR3 bases are TGTGCCAGCAGCAATCCCCCAGGCAGGACTAATGAAAAACTGTTTTTT. It specifies CASSNPPGRTNEKLFF.

V is TRBV5-8 and J is TRBJ1-4; TRBD1 aligns across 7 bases. Germline trimming cut 5 bases from V and 7 bases from J; bases unmatched to any gene: 8. CDR3 length: 14 residues. Per germline, CDR1 SGHTS and CDR2 YDEGEE. For the CDR3, the DNA is TGTGCCAGCAGTTCCGGGACAGAGTTTGAAAAACTGTTTTTT. It encodes CASSSGTEFEKLFF. The variable domain in full, completed from reference TRBV5-8 and TRBJ1-4, reads EAGVTQSPTHLIKTRGQQATLRCSPISGHTSVYWYQQALGLGLQFLLWYDEGEERNRGNFPPRFSGRQFPNYSSELNVNALELEDSALYLCASSSGTEFEKLFFGSGTQLSVL.

The chain has TRBV9 and TRBJ2-1; D is unresolved. Germline-derived CDR1 and CDR2 are SGDLS and YYNGEE. Trimming removed 1 base from V and 0 bases from J, with 8 bases in between. This CDR3 is built from 15 residues. In DNA, the CDR3 is TGTGCCAGCAGCGTAAGCTCCGGCTCCTACAATGAGCAGTTCTTC. Protein: CASSVSSGSYNEQFF.

This clone was detected once. This rearrangement joins TRBV6-5 to TRBJ2-3, with TRBD2 matching over 11 bases. The V and J ends lost 8 bases and 0 bases, in that order; junction bases with no gene match: 4. CDR3 length equals 15 residues. Germline-derived CDR1 and CDR2 are MNHEY and SVGAGI. For the CDR3, the DNA is TGTGCCAGCCGATGGACTAGCGGGAGCACAGATACGCAGTATTTT. Amino acid sequence: CASRWTSGSTDTQYF.

This clone is a singleton in its sample. This chain joins TRBV18 and TRBJ2-7; 7 bases match TRBD1. The germline V gene has CDR1 KGHSH and CDR2 LQKENI. Trimming took 2 bases from V and 4 from J; bases not matched to a gene: 5. CDR3 length equals 14 residues. The CDR3 nucleotides read TGTGCCAGCTCACCAGGGACAGCCTTTTACGAGCAGTACTTC. Translated, it gives CASSPGTAFYEQYF.

The chain links TRBV7-2 to TRBJ2-5, with 7 bases lining up with TRBD2. The CDR3 length is 16 residues. The germline gives CDR1 SGHTA, CDR2 FQGNSA. V dropped 2 bases and J dropped 0; count of bases not matched to a gene: 6. In nucleotides, the CDR3 is TGTGCCAGCAGCTTAAGAGGGAGGGGCAACCAAGAGACCCAGTACTTC. Residues: CASSLRGRGNQETQYF.

J is TRBJ2-1 and V is TRBV30; no reliable D call. Trimming stripped 3 bases from V and 4 bases from J, with 16 bases between. From germline, CDR1 is GTSNPN and CDR2 SVGIG (reference sequence). This CDR3 comprises 15 residues. CDR3 nucleotides: TGTGCCTGGAGCTCGGAGAACTTAGCTTACAATGAGCAGTTCTTC. Protein product: CAWSSENLAYNEQFF.

The chain couples TRBV11-2 to TRBJ2-1; a weak D match, TRBD1 (5 bases). Trimming left V 2 bases short and J 9 bases short, with 11 bases between. Germline V gene lookup returns CDR1 SGHAT and CDR2 FQNNGV. This CDR3 contains 13 residues. The CDR3 region is CASSLSGFAEQFF. The CDR3 DNA sequence: TGTGCCAGCAGCTTATCAGGGTTTGCTGAGCAGTTCTTC.

The chain carries TRBV30 and TRBJ2-7, with a possible D match to TRBD2 (5 bases). The germline CDR1 and CDR2 sequences are GTSNPN and SVGIG (reference sequence). The CDR3 totals 13 residues. V lost 0 bases, J lost 6 bases, and 12 bases lay in between. CDR3 DNA sequence: TGTGCCTGGAGTGTACGGGATTCGAGCGAGCAGTACTTC. Protein product: CAWSVRDSSEQYF.

The rearrangement links TRBV4-1 to TRBJ1-2; 8 bases line up with TRBD1. Germline V gives CDR1 MGHRA, CDR2 YSYEKL. J was trimmed by 3 bases and V by 0 bases; bases with no gene match: 3. CDR3 length: 15 amino acids. In DNA form, the CDR3 reads TGCGCCAGCAGCCAAGATGGACAGGGCTACTATGGCTACACCTTC. As protein: CASSQDGQGYYGYTF.

The chain recombines TRBV27 with TRBJ2-6; D might be TRBD1 (7 bases). This CDR3 has 19 amino acids. V was pared by 5 bases and J by 0 bases, with 20 bases between. Germline loops: CDR1 MNHEY, CDR2 SMNVEV (reference sequence). CDR3 sequence (DNA): TGTGCCAGCAGTATATGGAGGGGGCGCGGCAACTCTGGGGCCAACGTCCTGACTTTC. It codes for CASSIWRGRGNSGANVLTF.

This clone was detected a few times. The J gene is TRBJ2-7, the V gene TRBV11-3; TRBD1 matches 9 bases. The CDR3 runs to 15 residues. V trimming: 2 bases; J trimming: 2 bases; junction bases outside the gene matches: 4. Germline values: CDR1 SGHNT, CDR2 YENEEA. CDR3 nucleotides: TGTGCCAGCAGCTTACTCGGACAGGGGCCCTACGAGCAGTACTTC. Protein sequence: CASSLLGQGPYEQYF.

The J gene is TRBJ2-5, the V gene TRBV28; TRBD2 matches 9 bases. The CDR3 extends over 16 amino acids. Germline V lookup: CDR1 MDHEN, CDR2 SYDVKM. Trimming cost V 3 bases and J 2 bases; bases outside gene matches: 7. The CDR3 region has the DNA TGTGCCAGCAGTTTGGGGACTGCGGGGGGGCAAGAGACCCAGTACTTC. As protein: CASSLGTAGGQETQYF. Filled out from reference TRBV28 and TRBJ2-5, the complete variable domain reads DVKVTQSSRYLVKRTGEKVFLECVQDMDHENMFWYRQDPGLGLRLIYFSYDVKMKEKGDIPEGYSVSREKKERFSLILESASTNQTSMYLCASSLGTAGGQETQYFGPGTRLLVL.

The chain employs TRBV28 and TRBJ2-3; 10 positions agree with TRBD2. With V trimmed by 5 bases and J by 3 bases, 8 bases remained unmatched. CDR1 and CDR2 from the germline V gene are MDHEN and SYDVKM. This CDR3 has 16 amino acids. The CDR3 loop reads CASSEPSGSVTDTQYF. For the CDR3, the DNA is TGTGCCAGCAGTGAACCTAGCGGGAGCGTAACAGATACGCAGTATTTT.

The chain links TRBV19 to TRBJ1-2; D gene ambiguous. This CDR3 has 12 amino acids. V gave up 10 bases and J gave up 9 bases, with 18 bases separating them. Germline loops: CDR1 LNHDA, CDR2 SQIVND (reference sequence). The CDR3 loop is CAIPGHPMSYTF. CDR3 DNA sequence: TGTGCCATCCCCGGTCACCCTATGAGCTACACCTTC.

The chain couples TRBV5-1 to TRBJ2-3, with 11 positions matching TRBD2. Germline V gives CDR1 SGHRS, CDR2 YFSETQ. J was trimmed by 2 bases and V by 4 bases; bases with no gene match: 6. The CDR3 is made up of 16 amino acids. CDR3 sequence (DNA): TGCGCCAGCAGCCCACTAGCGGGGGCTACCACAGATACGCAGTATTTT. This codes for CASSPLAGATTDTQYF.